The entry below gives a single T cell receptor (beta chain) sequence along with its context. Per the original methods: Amplification with reference gene primers provided the estimates of nucleated cell counts. Measured with immunoSEQ multiplex PCR; TCRdb has only the in-frame clones, and not every one. V and J calls and clone size are those listed in that table; D and trimming were worked out from the DNA. The sample contains roughly 390,000 clones, over 75% of which appear only once. The Seattle patients joined while their infection was active and were tracked longitudinally afterward. The data stem from a study of blood T cell repertoires in COVID-19. Study summary: Sites in the United States, Italy and Spain provided acute and convalescent COVID-19 samples. PBMCs, B-cell-depleted T cells, or T cells were the source of the cDNA or gDNA that made up the material.

The CDR3 spans 11 residues. The V end was cut by 7 bases, the J end by 11 bases, with 12 bases between. Germline CDR1 reads MNHEY; CDR2 reads SVGAGI. The sample consisted of peripheral blood. V gene TRBV6-5 combines with J gene TRBJ2-1; TRBD1 might be the D (6 bases). This clonotype was sampled from a woman in her twenties or thirties with COVID-19, enrolled during active disease. CDR3: CASNPDSKQFF. CDR3 nucleotides: TGTGCCAGCAACCCGGACAGCAAGCAGTTCTTC.